This TCR beta chain was identified in a study of cytomegalovirus exposure and HLA in healthy donors. Whole-study findings and limits: HLA allele associations emerged for roughly 16,000 TCR beta sequences in a later analysis, at 0.05 false discovery rate.

The CDR3 sequence is 13 residues long. Between the trimmed V and J ends, which lost 3 bases and 7 bases, there was a span of 9 bases. Germline V gene lookup returns CDR1 MGHRA and CDR2 YSYEKL. On this clone: Its antigen remains unknown.

PCR employed 60 Vbeta and 13 Jbeta primers. Produced via immunoSEQ multiplex PCR; TCRdb's table is partial and in-frame only. The table has some 140,000 clones, over 70% seen once. Sequenced material: PBMCs. The clonotype was recovered from a young man in good health and CMV-seronegative. This chain links TRBV4-1 with TRBJ2-2; D is undetermined. CDR3 DNA sequence: TGCGCCAGCAGCCACCCTTCCCGCGGGGAGCTGTTTTTT. It specifies CASSHPSRGELFF.